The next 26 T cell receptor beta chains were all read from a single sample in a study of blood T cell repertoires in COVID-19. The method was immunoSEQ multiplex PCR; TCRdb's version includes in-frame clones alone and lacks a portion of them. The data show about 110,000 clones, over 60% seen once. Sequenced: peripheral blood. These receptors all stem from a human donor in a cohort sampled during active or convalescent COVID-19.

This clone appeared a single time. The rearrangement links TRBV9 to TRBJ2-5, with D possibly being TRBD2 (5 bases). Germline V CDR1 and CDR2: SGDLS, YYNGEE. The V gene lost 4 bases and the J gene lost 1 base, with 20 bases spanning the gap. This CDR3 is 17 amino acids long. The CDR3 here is CASSPKDSVLRQETQYF. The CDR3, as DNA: TGTGCCAGCAGCCCGAAGGACTCCGTTCTGCGCCAAGAGACCCAGTACTTC.

The CDR3 loop reads CASSLGDTAYNEQFF. For the CDR3, the DNA is TGTGCCAGCAGCTTGGGGGACACGGCCTACAATGAGCAGTTCTTC. V is TRBV5-8 and J is TRBJ2-1; maybe TRBD1 (6 bases). Between the trimmed V and J ends, which lost 0 bases and 2 bases, there was a span of 9 bases. The CDR3 is 15 residues long. Germline V gene data show CDR1 as SGHTS and CDR2 as YDEGEE.

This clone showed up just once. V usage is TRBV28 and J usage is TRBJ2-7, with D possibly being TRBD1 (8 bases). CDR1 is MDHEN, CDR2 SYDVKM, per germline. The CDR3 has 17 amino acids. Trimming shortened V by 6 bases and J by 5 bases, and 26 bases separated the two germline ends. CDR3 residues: CASSHLRGGQALDEQYF. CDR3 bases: TGTGCCAGCAGCCACCTCAGGGGGGGACAGGCCTTGGACGAGCAGTACTTC. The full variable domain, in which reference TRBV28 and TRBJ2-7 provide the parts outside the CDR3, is DVKVTQSSRYLVKRTGEKVFLECVQDMDHENMFWYRQDPGLGLRLIYFSYDVKMKEKGDIPEGYSVSREKKERFSLILESASTNQTSMYLCASSHLRGGQALDEQYFGPGTRLTVT.

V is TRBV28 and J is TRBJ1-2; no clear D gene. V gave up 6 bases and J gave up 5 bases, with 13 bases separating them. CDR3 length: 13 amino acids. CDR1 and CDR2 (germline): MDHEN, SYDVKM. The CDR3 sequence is CASSHPSTYGYTF. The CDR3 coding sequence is TGTGCCAGCAGCCACCCCTCTACGTATGGCTACACCTTC.

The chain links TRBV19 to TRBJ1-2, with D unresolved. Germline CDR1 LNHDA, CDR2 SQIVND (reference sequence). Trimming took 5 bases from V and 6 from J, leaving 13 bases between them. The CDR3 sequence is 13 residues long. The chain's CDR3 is CASSPFGVNGYTF. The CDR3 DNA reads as TGTGCCAGTAGTCCTTTCGGGGTTAATGGCTACACCTTC.

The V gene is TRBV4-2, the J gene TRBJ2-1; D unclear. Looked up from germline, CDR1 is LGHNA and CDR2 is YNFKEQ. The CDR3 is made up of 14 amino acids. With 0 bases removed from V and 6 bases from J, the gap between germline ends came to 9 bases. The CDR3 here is CASSQDPRGNEQFF. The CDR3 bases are TGTGCCAGCAGCCAAGATCCGAGAGGCAATGAGCAGTTCTTC.

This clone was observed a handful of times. CDR3 in DNA: TGTGCCAGCAGCCTGCTGGCGGCAGGGGGAAGCTATGGCTACACCTTC. Protein: CASSLLAAGGSYGYTF. The genes are TRBV3-1 (or the pseudogene TRBV3-2) and TRBJ1-2; 7 bases are a match to TRBD1. Germline trimming cut 4 bases from V and 4 bases from J; bases unmatched to any gene: 12. This CDR3 has 16 amino acids. Germline V gives CDR1 LGHDT, CDR2 YNNKEL (reference sequence).

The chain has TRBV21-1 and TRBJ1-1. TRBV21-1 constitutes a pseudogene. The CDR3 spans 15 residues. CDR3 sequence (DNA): TGTGCCAGCAGCAAAAGGAGGGGCCCTAACACTGAAGCTTTCTTT. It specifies CASSKRRGPNTEAFF.

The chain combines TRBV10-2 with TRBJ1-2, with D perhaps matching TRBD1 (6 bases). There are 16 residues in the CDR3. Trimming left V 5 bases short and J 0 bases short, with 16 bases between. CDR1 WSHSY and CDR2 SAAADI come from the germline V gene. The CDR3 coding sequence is TGCGCCAGCAGTTCCCCACAGGGACCAGCTAACTATGGCTACACCTTC. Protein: CASSSPQGPANYGYTF.

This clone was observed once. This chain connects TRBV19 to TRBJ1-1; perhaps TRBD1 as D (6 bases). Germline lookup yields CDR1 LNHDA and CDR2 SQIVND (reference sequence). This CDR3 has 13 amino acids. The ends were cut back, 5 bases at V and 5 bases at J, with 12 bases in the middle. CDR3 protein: CASSSGGLTEAFF. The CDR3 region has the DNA TGTGCCAGTAGTTCGGGGGGGCTTACTGAAGCTTTCTTT.

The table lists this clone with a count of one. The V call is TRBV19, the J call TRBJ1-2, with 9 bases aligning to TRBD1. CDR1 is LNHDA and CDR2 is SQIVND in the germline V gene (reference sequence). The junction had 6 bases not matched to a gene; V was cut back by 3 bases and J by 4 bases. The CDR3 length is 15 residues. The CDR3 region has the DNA TGTGCCAGTAGTATCCGGGACAGGGACCCCTATGGCTACACCTTC. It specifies CASSIRDRDPYGYTF.

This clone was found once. The CDR3 here is CASSQDRQVVSYGYTF. CDR3 DNA sequence: TGCGCCAGCAGCCAAGACCGCCAGGTTGTATCCTATGGCTACACCTTC. This rearrangement joins TRBV4-1 to TRBJ1-2, with D unresolved. Trimming removed 0 bases at V and 4 bases at J, with 15 bases between. The CDR3 consists of 16 residues. Germline loops: CDR1 MGHRA, CDR2 YSYEKL.

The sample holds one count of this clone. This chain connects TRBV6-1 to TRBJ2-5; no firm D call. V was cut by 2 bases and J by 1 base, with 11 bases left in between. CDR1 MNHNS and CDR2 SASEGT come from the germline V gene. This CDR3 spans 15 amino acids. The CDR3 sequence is CASSEPKLLQETQYF. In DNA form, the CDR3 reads TGTGCCAGCAGTGAACCTAAACTCCTCCAAGAGACCCAGTACTTC.

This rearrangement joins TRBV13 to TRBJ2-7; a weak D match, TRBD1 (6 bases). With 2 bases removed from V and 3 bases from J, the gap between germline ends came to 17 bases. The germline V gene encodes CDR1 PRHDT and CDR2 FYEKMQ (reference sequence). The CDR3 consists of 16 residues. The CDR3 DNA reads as TGTGCCAGCAGCTTATCCCCCCCGGGACAAAGCTACGAGCAGTACTTC. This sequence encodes CASSLSPPGQSYEQYF.

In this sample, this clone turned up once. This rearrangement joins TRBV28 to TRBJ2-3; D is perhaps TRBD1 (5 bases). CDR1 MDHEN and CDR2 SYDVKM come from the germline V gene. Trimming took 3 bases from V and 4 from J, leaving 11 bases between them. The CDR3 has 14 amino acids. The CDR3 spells CASSFLGAADTQYF. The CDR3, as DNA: TGTGCCAGCAGTTTTTTAGGGGCCGCAGATACGCAGTATTTT.

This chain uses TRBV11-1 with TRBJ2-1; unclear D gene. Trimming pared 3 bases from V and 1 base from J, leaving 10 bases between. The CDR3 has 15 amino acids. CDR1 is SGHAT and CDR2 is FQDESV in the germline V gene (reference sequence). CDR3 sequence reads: CASSLSGASYNEQFF. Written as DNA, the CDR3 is TGTGCCAGCAGCTTGTCCGGAGCATCCTACAATGAGCAGTTCTTC.

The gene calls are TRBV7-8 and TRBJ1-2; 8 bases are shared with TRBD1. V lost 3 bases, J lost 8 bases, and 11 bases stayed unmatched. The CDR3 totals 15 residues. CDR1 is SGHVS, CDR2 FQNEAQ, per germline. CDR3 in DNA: TGTGCCAGCAGCTTCCCCGGGACAGGCTACAGGGGCTACACCTTC. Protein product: CASSFPGTGYRGYTF.

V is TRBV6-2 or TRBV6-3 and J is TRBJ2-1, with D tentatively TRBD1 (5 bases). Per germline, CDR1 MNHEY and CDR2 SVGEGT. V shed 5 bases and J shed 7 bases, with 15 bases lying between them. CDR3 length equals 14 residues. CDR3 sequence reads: CASSTHDRGNEQFF. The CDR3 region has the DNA TGTGCCAGCAGTACTCACGATAGGGGAAATGAGCAGTTCTTC.

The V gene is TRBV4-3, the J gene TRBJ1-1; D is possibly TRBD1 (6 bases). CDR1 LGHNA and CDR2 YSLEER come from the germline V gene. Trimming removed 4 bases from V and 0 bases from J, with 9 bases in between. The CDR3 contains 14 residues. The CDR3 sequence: CASSLTGLNTEAFF. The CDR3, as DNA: TGCGCCAGCAGCCTGACAGGTTTGAACACTGAAGCTTTCTTT.

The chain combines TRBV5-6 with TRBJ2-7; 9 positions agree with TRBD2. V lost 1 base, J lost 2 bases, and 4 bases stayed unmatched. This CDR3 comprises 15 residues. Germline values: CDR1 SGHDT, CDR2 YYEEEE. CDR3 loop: CASSLRGGATYEQYF. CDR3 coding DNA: TGTGCCAGCAGCTTGCGCGGGGGGGCCACCTACGAGCAGTACTTC.

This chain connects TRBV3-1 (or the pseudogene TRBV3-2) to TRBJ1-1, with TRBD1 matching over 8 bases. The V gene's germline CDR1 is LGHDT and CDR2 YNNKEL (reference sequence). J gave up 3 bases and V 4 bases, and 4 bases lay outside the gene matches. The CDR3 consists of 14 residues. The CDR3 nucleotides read TGTGCCAGCAGCCCTGGACAGGGCCACACTGAAGCTTTCTTT. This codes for CASSPGQGHTEAFF.

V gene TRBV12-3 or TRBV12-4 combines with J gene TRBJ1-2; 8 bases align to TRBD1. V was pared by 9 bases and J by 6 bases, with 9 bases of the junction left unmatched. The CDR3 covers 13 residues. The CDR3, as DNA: TGTGCCAGTCGGGCGGCAGGGGGCCATGGCTACACCTTC. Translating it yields CASRAAGGHGYTF.

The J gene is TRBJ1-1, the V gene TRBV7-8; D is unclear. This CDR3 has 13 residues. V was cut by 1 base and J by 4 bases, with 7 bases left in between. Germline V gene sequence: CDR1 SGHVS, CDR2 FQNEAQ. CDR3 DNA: TGTGCCAGCAGCTTAGATCGGGTCACTGAAGCTTTCTTT. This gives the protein CASSLDRVTEAFF. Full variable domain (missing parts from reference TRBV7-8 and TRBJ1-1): GAGVSQSPRYKVAKRGQDVALRCDPISGHVSLFWYQQALGQGPEFLTYFQNEAQLDKSGLPSDRFFAERPEGSVSTLKIQRTQQEDSAVYLCASSLDRVTEAFFGQGTRLTVV.

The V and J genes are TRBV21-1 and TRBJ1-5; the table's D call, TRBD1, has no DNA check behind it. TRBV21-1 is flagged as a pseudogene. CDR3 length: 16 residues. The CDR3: CASSKATGNSNQPQHF. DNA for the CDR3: TGTGCCAGCAGCAAAGCGACAGGGAACAGCAATCAGCCCCAGCATTTT.

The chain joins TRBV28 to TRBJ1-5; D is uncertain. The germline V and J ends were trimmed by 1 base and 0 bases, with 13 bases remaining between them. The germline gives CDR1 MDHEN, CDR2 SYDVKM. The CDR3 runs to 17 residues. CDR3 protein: CASSLLLSGNSNQPQHF. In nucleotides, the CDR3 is TGTGCCAGCAGTTTATTGCTTTCCGGGAATAGCAATCAGCCCCAGCATTTT.

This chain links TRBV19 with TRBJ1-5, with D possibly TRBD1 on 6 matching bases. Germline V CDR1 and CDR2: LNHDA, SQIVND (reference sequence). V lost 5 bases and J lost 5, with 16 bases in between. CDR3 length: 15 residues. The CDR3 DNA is TGTGCCAGTAGTCCGAAGGACAGTGGAGATCAGCCCCAGCATTTT. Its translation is CASSPKDSGDQPQHF.